This TCR beta chain was documented in a study of T-cell memory formation after mild COVID-19 (TCRdb year 2021). Regarding the research as a whole: TCR sequence clusters from the two donors were found to be largely donor specific. Longitudinal TCRalpha and TCRbeta repertoire sequencing tracked T-cell clones expanding and contracting after mild COVID-19 in a couple of donors. The cohort was made up of two young adult volunteers, one female and one male, who were previously healthy. General study outcomes and caveats: SARS-CoV-2 specificity was not confirmed for the second-wave clones peaking on day 37. Some responding clones were detected in pre-infection memory, suggesting pre-existing cross-reactive memory T cells joined the SARS-CoV-2 response. Only a couple of mild cases were covered in the study, and larger cohorts including severe cases with pre-infection samples were considered necessary. Balanced CD4/CD8 phenotypes were observed for clones contracting from day 15 to 85, whereas a bias towards CD4+ was observed for a second wave of clones expanding from day 15 to 37. Contracting CD4+ clones were located mainly in the CM and EM memory subsets, whereas CD8+ clones were found to be enriched in EMRA.

CDR1 and CDR2, looked up from the germline V gene, are KGHDR and SFDVKD. Trimming removed 1 base from V and 4 bases from J, leaving 15 bases between the germline ends. From the cysteine through the phenylalanine, the CDR3 covers 16 amino acids. Kept here is only the CDR3 DNA, which spans 48 bases and is read in frame from base 1. Ficoll-Paque density gradient centrifugation was used to isolate PBMCs. This clonotype came up a few times. The antigen it recognizes is unknown. Per-base qualities were not stored, and no clone one base away is much larger. TCRdb names Illumina NovaSeq 6000 as the instrument used. TCRalpha and TCRbeta cDNA libraries were constructed by 5'RACE with constant-segment primers, with sample barcodes and unique molecular identifiers being introduced. RNA was extracted from every sample with Trizol reagent. Amplification of the libraries took two PCR steps, and the second step added a second sample barcode plus Illumina TruSeq adapters. Libraries were sequenced on an Illumina NovaSeq with 2 x 150 bp paired-end reads. Turning to the authors' computational methods: Reads were demultiplexed and collapsed into UMI-guided consensus sequences with migec v1.2.7. With mixcr v2.1.11, UMI consensuses were aligned to TRA and TRB V and J templates and assembled into clonotypes. A clonotype was counted as expanded or contracted only if both edgeR and NoisET called the change significant, with noise models trained on biological replicates. For edgeR calls, a false discovery rate-adjusted p below 0.01 and a log2 fold-change threshold of 1 were applied. As an exploratory analysis of dynamics, PCA with hierarchical clustering was applied to max-normalized trajectories of the 1000 most abundant clonotypes. Separately sequenced CD4+ and CD8+ repertoires were used to assign a CD4 or CD8 phenotype to each responding clone. TCRdb took the public reads, trimmed them with fastp at Q25, ran MiXCR for clone calling and kept in-frame beta chains. A single entry per CDR3 protein holds the most common genes and DNA from its merged rows. The V and J calls, along with clone size, are taken from TCRdb and not from the paper's own processing. Counted in this sample were 350,000 to 500,000 distinct CDR3 sequences; more than 20% of them appeared once. Approximately 14% of the sample goes to the ten largest clones.

The TCR was taken from an adult woman who had mild COVID-19 (a few samples of this study predate the infection). The sample titles of this study are shuffled in the database, so cell type and time point are left out; the donor was told from shared clones. Sequencing used PBMCs or a T cell subset sorted from them (not recorded which). The chain links TRBV24-1 with TRBJ1-2; the D gene is unclear. DNA sequence: TGTGCCACCAGTGATTTTGTTGACCCGGGAATCTATGGCTACACCTTC. It translates as CATSDFVDPGIYGYTF.